This T cell receptor (beta chain) was recovered during a study of blood T cells in healthy people across ages. With a J-beta primer mix and a sample-barcoded 5' primer, a second PCR ran about 6 to 11 cycles. TCRdb independently ran MiXCR on the 5' RACE reads; one entry per CDR3 protein. The table lists around 1,000,000 distinct CDR3 sequences, roughly 24% of them singletons. The V gene's germline CDR1 is SGHRS and CDR2 YFSETQ. This CDR3 is 15 amino acids long. Trimming took 4 bases from V and 2 from J, leaving 15 bases between them. This sample also belongs to another study, concerning T cells of mothers and their children. That source adds: A few healthy Caucasian mothers, along with their six children, served as the donors.

J is TRBJ1-1 and V is TRBV5-1; possibly TRBD1 for D (6 bases). The sequence derives from a girl aged 2-9 years in good health. Sequences were obtained from blood. CDR3 sequence reads: CASSVQGVLNTEAFF. The CDR3 nucleotides read TGCGCCAGCAGCGTACAGGGAGTCCTTAACACTGAAGCTTTCTTT.